A single sample is the source of the 21 T cell receptor beta chains below, sequenced in a study of T cell clones after liver transplantation. Sequencing was performed with immunoSEQ multiplex PCR; in TCRdb, only in-frame clones are kept and a portion is missing. The sample records roughly 80,000 clones, around four fifths being singletons. Sequencing was performed on CD4+ T cells from blood, taken approximately 3.5 years after liver transplant. Source of these receptors: a human patient who received a liver transplant. Some T cells may be graft donor cells.

The chain couples TRBV6-4 to TRBJ1-4, with D hard to call. V lost 5 bases and J 0 bases, leaving 7 bases between the germline ends. Germline V lookup: CDR1 MRHNA, CDR2 SNTAGT. This CDR3 has 14 residues. The CDR3 sequence is CASSPSTTNEKLFF. The CDR3 DNA reads TGTGCCAGCAGTCCTTCGACAACTAATGAAAAACTGTTTTTT.

This rearrangement joins TRBV4-3 to TRBJ1-2, with 10 bases that match TRBD1. Per the germline V gene, CDR1 is LGHNA and CDR2 is YSLEER. After removal of 5 bases from V and 8 bases from J, the junction contained 11 bases not matched to a gene. This CDR3 contains 15 residues. Here the CDR3 reads CASSSRAGQGRGYTF. CDR3 in DNA: TGCGCCAGCAGCTCACGGGCGGGACAGGGGCGCGGCTACACCTTC.

V gene TRBV29-1 combines with J gene TRBJ2-1; D may be TRBD2 (5 bases). V lost 5 bases to trimming and J lost 0 bases, with 8 bases between them. Germline assignment: CDR1 SQVTM and CDR2 ANQGSEA. The CDR3 is made up of 13 amino acids. CDR3 protein: CSVQAASYNEQFF. The CDR3 DNA follows: TGCAGCGTTCAAGCGGCCTCCTACAATGAGCAGTTCTTC.

The sample holds a few counts of this clone. The rearrangement uses TRBV11-3 and TRBJ2-1; D is uncertain. The length of the CDR3 is 13 residues. CDR1 is SGHNT, CDR2 YENEEA, per germline. V lost 1 base and J 4 bases, leaving 5 bases between the germline ends. The CDR3 DNA reads as TGTGCCAGCAGCTTAGGCGGTTACAATGAGCAGTTCTTC. The encoded protein is CASSLGGYNEQFF.

This clone was seen only once. The rearrangement joins TRBV27 to TRBJ2-7, with D possibly TRBD1 on 6 matching bases. Trimming took off 4 bases at V and 2 bases at J, with 21 bases between the two ends. The CDR3 consists of 17 residues. CDR1 and CDR2 from the germline V gene are MNHEY and SMNVEV (reference sequence). In DNA form, the CDR3 reads TGTGCCAGCAGTTCGTTCCTCCTGGGGACACCGACCTACGAGCAGTACTTC. Its translation: CASSSFLLGTPTYEQYF.

This chain uses TRBV14 with TRBJ2-6; D call uncertain. V dropped 3 bases and J dropped 2 bases, with 8 bases sitting between them. Germline V gives CDR1 SGHDN, CDR2 FVKESK. The CDR3 length is 15 residues. CDR3 loop: CASSQLQTGANVLTF. CDR3 coding DNA: TGTGCCAGCAGCCAGCTCCAGACTGGGGCCAACGTCCTGACTTTC.

V is TRBV10-3 and J is TRBJ1-5, with a tentative D call TRBD1 (6 bases). Germline lookup yields CDR1 ENHRY and CDR2 SYGVKD. V lost 4 bases and J lost 7, with 11 bases in between. The length of the CDR3 is 13 residues. This CDR3 reads CAISVGGGQPQHF. CDR3 in DNA: TGTGCCATCAGTGTTGGAGGGGGACAGCCCCAGCATTTT.

The chain combines TRBV5-4 with TRBJ2-7; D remains ambiguous. The CDR3 is made up of 14 amino acids. The V gene's germline CDR1 is SGHNT and CDR2 YYREEE (reference sequence). With 4 bases removed from V and 0 bases from J, the gap between germline ends came to 11 bases. The CDR3 DNA reads TGTGCCAGCAGCCTCGGTCCCTACTCCTACGAGCAGTACTTC. It is translated as CASSLGPYSYEQYF.

This chain uses TRBV11-3 with TRBJ2-1; D is undetermined. Germline V lookup: CDR1 SGHNT, CDR2 YENEEA. The CDR3 has 13 residues. Trimming shortened V by 0 bases and J by 5 bases, and 5 bases separated the two germline ends. The CDR3, as DNA: TGTGCCAGCAGCTTAGATCGGGACAATGAGCAGTTCTTC. Encoded protein: CASSLDRDNEQFF.

This clone has a handful of counts. This rearrangement joins TRBV29-1 to TRBJ2-5; TRBD2 agrees at 12 bases. The germline CDR1 and CDR2 sequences are SQVTM and ANQGSEA. V gave up 4 bases and J gave up 4 bases; unmatched junction bases: 4. The CDR3 loop spans 14 amino acids. The CDR3 loop reads CSVVSGLAGETQYF. CDR3 nucleotide sequence: TGCAGCGTTGTCTCGGGACTAGCGGGAGAGACCCAGTACTTC.

A word on this clone: One junction end disagrees with the germline gene, perhaps due to a read error. Other DNA sequences in this sample translate to the same CDR3. The chain recombines TRBV18 with TRBJ1-4; tentative D call: TRBD1 (5 bases). Per the germline V gene, CDR1 is KGHSH and CDR2 is LQKENI. The CDR3 loop spans 15 amino acids. CDR3 DNA sequence: TGTGCTAGCTCACCAGGGTCCAGCGGAGGTGAAAAACTGTTTTTT. Translated: CASSPGSSGGEKLFF. Based on the CDR3 plus reference TRBV18 and TRBJ1-4, the full variable domain is NAGVMQNPRHLVRRRGQEARLRCSPMKGHSHVYWYRQLPEEGLKFMVYLQKENIIDESGMPKERFSAEFPKEGPSILRIQQVVRGDSAAYFCASSPGSSGGEKLFFGSGTQLSVL.

V gene TRBV4-3 combines with J gene TRBJ2-3; maybe TRBD2 (6 bases). V lost 1 base, J lost 6 bases, and 17 bases lay in between. CDR3 size: 16 residues. Germline V lookup: CDR1 LGHNA, CDR2 YSLEER. CDR3 region: CASSQARNSGGDTQYF. DNA for the CDR3: TGCGCCAGCAGCCAAGCTAGGAATAGCGGAGGGGATACGCAGTATTTT.

The chain has TRBV6-1 and TRBJ1-5; D gene uncertain. The ends were cut back, 4 bases at V and 3 bases at J, with 13 bases in the middle. Germline V gene sequence: CDR1 MNHNS, CDR2 SASEGT. The length of the CDR3 is 15 residues. This CDR3 reads CASSVITVHNQPQHF. The CDR3 DNA is TGTGCCAGCAGTGTTATAACAGTCCACAATCAGCCCCAGCATTTT.

The genes are TRBV2 and TRBJ2-7; D call uncertain. Germline CDR1 is SNHLY and CDR2 is FYNNEI. The length of the CDR3 is 14 residues. Between the trimmed V and J ends, which lost 6 bases and 0 bases, there was a span of 12 bases. CDR3 DNA sequence: TGTGCCAGCAGGGCCGGACGCAGCTCCTACGAGCAGTACTTC. Encoded protein: CASRAGRSSYEQYF. Filled out from reference TRBV2 and TRBJ2-7, the complete variable domain reads EPEVTQTPSHQVTQMGQEVILRCVPISNHLYFYWYRQILGQKVEFLVSFYNNEISEKSEIFDDQFSVERPDGSNFTLKIRSTKLEDSAMYFCASRAGRSSYEQYFGPGTRLTVT.

The table lists this clone with a count of one. The DNA for the CDR3 is TGTGCCATCAGTGAGGGCACCTATAGCACAGATACGCAGTATTTT. This gives the protein CAISEGTYSTDTQYF. The chain links TRBV10-3 to TRBJ2-3; D is undetermined. This CDR3 is 15 amino acids long. CDR1 and CDR2 from the germline V gene are ENHRY and SYGVKD. V dropped 2 bases and J dropped 0 bases, with 9 bases sitting between them.

This clone was counted only a few times. The rearrangement links TRBV9 to TRBJ1-5, with D possibly TRBD1 on 5 matching bases. Germline V gene data show CDR1 as SGDLS and CDR2 as YYNGEE. Trimming pared 2 bases from V and 9 bases from J, leaving 15 bases between. This CDR3 contains 14 residues. Written as DNA, the CDR3 is TGTGCCAGCAGCGTCGGGGACGGACTAGGGCCCCAGCATTTT. This sequence encodes CASSVGDGLGPQHF.

This clone was seen more than once but under ten times. The gene calls are TRBV5-1 and TRBJ2-2; 9 bases are shared with TRBD2. The CDR3 has 16 residues. V lost 2 bases, J lost 7 bases, and 9 bases stayed unmatched. Germline CDR1 and CDR2: SGHRS and YFSETQ. CDR3 region: CASSFAAGGPSGELFF. The CDR3 DNA sequence: TGCGCCAGCAGCTTTGCGGCGGGAGGGCCGAGCGGGGAGCTGTTTTTT.

The chain joins TRBV7-2 to TRBJ1-2; D remains ambiguous. This CDR3 contains 12 residues. Trimming cost V 5 bases and J 5 bases, with 9 bases left between them. CDR1 and CDR2 from the germline V gene are SGHTA and FQGNSA. This chain's CDR3 is CASSLLVYGYTF. CDR3 sequence (DNA): TGTGCCAGCAGCCTATTGGTTTATGGCTACACCTTC. The whole variable domain, filled in from reference TRBV7-2 and TRBJ1-2, reads GAGVSQSPSNKVTEKGKDVELRCDPISGHTALYWYRQSLGQGLEFLIYFQGNSAPDKSGLPSDRFSAERTGGSVSTLTIQRTQQEDSAVYLCASSLLVYGYTFGSGTRLTVV.

The chain carries TRBV28 and TRBJ2-7; D gene ambiguous. V was shortened by 8 bases and J by 2 bases, with 10 bases between the two germline ends. In germline, CDR1 is MDHEN, CDR2 SYDVKM. This CDR3 comprises 12 residues. In DNA form, the CDR3 reads TGTGCCAGCTACGCGGCTACCTACGAGCAGTACTTC. As protein: CASYAATYEQYF.

The chain is built from TRBV27 and TRBJ1-1; D not resolved. The CDR3 length is 14 residues. V lost 0 bases, J lost 4 bases, and 9 bases lay in between. Germline V gene data show CDR1 as MNHEY and CDR2 as SMNVEV (reference sequence). The CDR3 sequence: CASSLSKRLTEAFF. The CDR3 DNA is TGTGCCAGCAGTTTATCGAAACGGCTCACTGAAGCTTTCTTT.

In its sample, this clone was seen once. The V and J genes are TRBV18 and TRBJ2-1; D gene unclear. There are 15 residues in the CDR3. The V end was cut by 1 base, the J end by 5 bases, with 12 bases between. The V gene's germline CDR1 is KGHSH and CDR2 LQKENI. CDR3 DNA: TGTGCCAGCTCACCACGAGTAGACTTCCACAATGAGCAGTTCTTC. It codes for CASSPRVDFHNEQFF.